This T cell receptor (beta chain) stems from a study of OX40 agonist ivuxolimab in advanced cancers. V gave up 6 bases and J gave up 4 bases, with 13 bases separating them. The length of the CDR3 is 13 residues. Germline CDR1 and CDR2: MDHEN and SYDVKM. TCRdb's table, derived via immunoSEQ multiplex PCR, lists solely in-frame clones and lacks some. The sample comprises roughly 64,000 clones, around 80% of which are singletons, and around 2.1% rests with the top ten. V usage is TRBV28 and J usage is TRBJ2-7, with D unclear. The receptor comes from an adult with an advanced solid tumor such as melanoma, head and neck, liver or kidney cancer. The specimen comprised CD4+ or CD8+ T cells sorted from blood, sampled in a trial of the OX40 agonist ivuxolimab. The CDR3 sequence: CASSNHGVYEQYF. In DNA form, the CDR3 reads TGTGCCAGCAGCAACCATGGGGTGTACGAGCAGTACTTC.